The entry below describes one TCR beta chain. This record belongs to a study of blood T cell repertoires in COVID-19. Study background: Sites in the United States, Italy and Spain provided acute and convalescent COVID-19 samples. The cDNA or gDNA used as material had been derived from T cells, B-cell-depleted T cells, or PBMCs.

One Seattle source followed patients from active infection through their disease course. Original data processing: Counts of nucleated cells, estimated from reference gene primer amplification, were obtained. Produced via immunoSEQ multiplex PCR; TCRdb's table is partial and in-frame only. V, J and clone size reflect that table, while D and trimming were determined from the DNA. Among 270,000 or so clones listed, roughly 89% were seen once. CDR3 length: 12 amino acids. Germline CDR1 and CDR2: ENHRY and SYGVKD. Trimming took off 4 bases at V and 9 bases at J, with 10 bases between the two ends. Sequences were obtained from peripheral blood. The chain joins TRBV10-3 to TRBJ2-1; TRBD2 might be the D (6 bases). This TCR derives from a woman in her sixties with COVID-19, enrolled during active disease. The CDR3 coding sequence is TGTGCCATCAGTGGAGTCGGGGGTGAGCAGTTCTTC. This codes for CAISGVGGEQFF.